This TCR beta chain was found in a study of read filtering for tumor transcriptome and immune sequencing (TCRdb year 2020). The study in broad terms: The cohort was composed of some 16 male and 14 female patients, with a mean age of about 68 years and an age range of about 40 to 90. Per sample, about 4.05 to 10.27 million TCR-region mapped reads were obtained with IR-seq, compared with only 85 to 1273 with RNA-seq. Whole-transcriptome libraries were prepared with the TruSeq RNA Access Library Prep Kit after DNase treatment. One of the main goals was to work out a read-filtering strategy for immune repertoire data, in particular whether clonotypes backed by only a single read should be removed. Using the same bone marrow samples, the study ran both targeted immune repertoire sequencing and bulk whole-transcriptome sequencing and then compared the TCR repertoires from each method. By revised international staging, fewer than ten patients were R-ISS I, 16 were R-ISS II and more than five were R-ISS III.

Every patient had bone marrow sampled at the time of active disease. Bone marrow mononuclear cells were isolated by Ficoll-Hypaque density gradient centrifugation. Myeloma plasma cells were removed and CD138-negative cells were collected by negative selection after labeling with CD138 magnetic microbeads on a MACS separator. The purity of the isolated cells was checked by flow cytometry with CD138 antibodies on an Attune NxT. TRIzol reagent was used to extract total RNA, and a NanoDrop spectrophotometer was used to quantify the extracted RNA. For each patient, paired RNA-seq and IR-seq were run on the CD138-negative bone marrow sample from that patient. From the germline V gene, CDR1 is MNHEY and CDR2 is SVGEGT. Measured from the cysteine to the phenylalanine, the CDR3 is 15 residues long. CDR3 DNA is the only sequence kept; it has 45 bases, read in frame from the first base. Notes on this clonotype: Its binding antigen is unknown. This probably arose from a read error, given a far larger clone one base away.

The Immunoverse kit was used to build TCR libraries from around 420 ng RNA, with molecular barcoded adaptors covering alpha/delta and beta/gamma chains. TCR library preparation used the same RNA that went into transcriptome sequencing. Sequencing of the TCR libraries was done on an Illumina HiSeq 4000 with 2 x 150 cycles. For the original study's pipeline: Using MiXCR, which included quality filtering and error correction, TCR reads were aligned to human V, D, J and C references and then assembled into CDR3 clonotypes. The tcR package in R was used for analysis of clonotype counts and gene usage diversity. Raw mapping reads were checked after the RNA-seq reads had been mapped by STAR aligner version 2.5.3a onto the human GRCh37 genome. To test how sequencing depth affects detected clonotypes, IR-seq fastq files were randomly downsampled with Seqtk 1.3. TCRdb ran its own pipeline on the public reads, namely fastp trimming at Q25 and MiXCR clone calling, and kept in-frame beta chains. Rows with one shared CDR3 protein collapse into an entry with the most common genes and DNA. Clone size and V and J calls follow TCRdb, not the original study. The sample table contains 15,000 to 20,000 distinct CDR3 sequences; only one count was recorded for approximately 20% of them. The ten top clones hold less than 25% of the sample.

Study-level results and caveats: The correlation between IR-seq and RNA-seq shared clonotype proportions was increased by removal of single-read clonotypes. The sorted CD138-negative fraction was not purified T cells but a mixed bone marrow immune population. In IR-seq, 80% to 85% of clonotypes but 3.5% to 4% of total reads were represented by single-read clonotypes, whereas in RNA-seq, 65% to 75% of clonotypes and approximately 40% of reads were represented by single-read clonotypes. Clonotypes were captured by IR-seq at much higher depth and more reliably than by RNA-seq, and smaller IR-seq throughput was sufficient for identification of most shared clonotypes.

The chain is encoded by TRBV6-2 or TRBV6-3 joined to TRBJ2-1, with no D gene named confidently. Sequencing was performed on a population of CD138-negative cells sorted from bone marrow. Interpreted using the paper, the cell subset or site label stands for: bone marrow mononuclear cells depleted of CD138+ plasma/myeloma cells by negative magnetic selection. This sequence originates from a donor at least 40 years old with multiple myeloma. The DNA sequence follows: TGTACCAGCAGTTCCGCCAGCGCCGCATCGGGTGAGCAGTTCTTC. Protein translation: CTSSSASAASGEQFF.